This T cell receptor beta chain was identified in a study of shared T cell receptors in the human thymus. Looked up from germline, CDR1 is MNHEY and CDR2 is SMNVEV (reference sequence). CDR3 size: 14 residues. Trimming pared 6 bases from V and 1 base from J, leaving 13 bases between. This table comes from immunoSEQ multiplex PCR, and its TCRdb copy is limited to in-frame clones, with some not included. The sample shows about 660,000 clones, around 87% of them seen only once. The sample also formed part of further work on human thymus T cells. This second study notes: Corrective cardiac operations yielded the resected thymus tissue.

The chain links TRBV27 to TRBJ2-7; D perhaps matches TRBD2 (7 bases). The TCR originated in a boy in the first two years of life with a congenital heart defect. Sequencing used thymocytes. The CDR3 DNA reads as TGTGCCAGCAGACGGGGGGCGCTTTCCTACGAGCAGTACTTC. Its translation is CASRRGALSYEQYF.